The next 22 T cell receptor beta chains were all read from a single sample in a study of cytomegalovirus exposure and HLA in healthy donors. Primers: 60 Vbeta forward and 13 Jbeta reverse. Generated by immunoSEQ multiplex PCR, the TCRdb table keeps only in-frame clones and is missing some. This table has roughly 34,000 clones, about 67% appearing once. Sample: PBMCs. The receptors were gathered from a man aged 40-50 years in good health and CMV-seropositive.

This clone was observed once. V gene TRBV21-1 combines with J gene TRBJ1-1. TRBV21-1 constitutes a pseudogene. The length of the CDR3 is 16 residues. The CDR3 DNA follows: TGTGCCAGCAGCAAAGATCCCCCTAATAAGAACACTGAAGCTTTCTTT. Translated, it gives CASSKDPPNKNTEAFF.

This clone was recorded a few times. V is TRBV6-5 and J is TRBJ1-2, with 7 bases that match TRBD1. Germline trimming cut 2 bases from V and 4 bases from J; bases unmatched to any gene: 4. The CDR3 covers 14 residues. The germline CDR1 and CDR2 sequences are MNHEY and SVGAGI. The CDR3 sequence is CASSYLTGPYGYTF. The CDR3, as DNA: TGTGCCAGCAGTTACCTGACAGGGCCCTATGGCTACACCTTC.

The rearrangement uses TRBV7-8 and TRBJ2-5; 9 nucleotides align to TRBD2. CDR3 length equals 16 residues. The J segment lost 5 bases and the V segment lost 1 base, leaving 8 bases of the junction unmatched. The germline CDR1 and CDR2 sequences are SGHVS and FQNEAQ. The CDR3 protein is CASSLGGRGGRETQYF. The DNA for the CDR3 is TGTGCCAGCAGCTTAGGAGGGCGGGGGGGCCGGGAGACCCAGTACTTC.

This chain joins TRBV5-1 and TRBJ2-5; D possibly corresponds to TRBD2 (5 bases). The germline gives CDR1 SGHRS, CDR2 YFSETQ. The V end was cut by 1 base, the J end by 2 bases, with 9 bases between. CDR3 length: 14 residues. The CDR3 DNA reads TGCGCCAGCAGCTTGTCCGGGGTTCAAGAGACCCAGTACTTC. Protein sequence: CASSLSGVQETQYF.

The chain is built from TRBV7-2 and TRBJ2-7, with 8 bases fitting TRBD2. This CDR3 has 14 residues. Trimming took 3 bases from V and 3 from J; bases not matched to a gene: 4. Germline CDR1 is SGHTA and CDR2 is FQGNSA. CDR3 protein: CASSLNGGGYEQYF. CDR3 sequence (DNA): TGTGCCAGCAGCTTGAACGGGGGGGGCTACGAGCAGTACTTC.

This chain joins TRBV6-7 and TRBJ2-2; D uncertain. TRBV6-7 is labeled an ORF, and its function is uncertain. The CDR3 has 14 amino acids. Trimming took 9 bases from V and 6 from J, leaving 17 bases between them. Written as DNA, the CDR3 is TGTGCCAGAAGTGGGCAGGCTTCGGCCGGGGAGCTGTTTTTT. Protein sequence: CARSGQASAGELFF.

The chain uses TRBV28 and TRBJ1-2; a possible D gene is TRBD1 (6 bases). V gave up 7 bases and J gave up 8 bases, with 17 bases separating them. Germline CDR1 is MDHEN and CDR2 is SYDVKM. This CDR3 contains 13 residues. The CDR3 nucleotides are TGTGCCAGCACCCCCCAGGGGAAAGACGGCTACACCTTC. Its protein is CASTPQGKDGYTF.

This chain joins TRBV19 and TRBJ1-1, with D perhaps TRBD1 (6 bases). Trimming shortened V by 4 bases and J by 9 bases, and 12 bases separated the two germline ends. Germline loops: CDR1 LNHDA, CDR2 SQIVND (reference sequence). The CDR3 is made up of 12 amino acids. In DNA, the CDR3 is TGTGCCAGTAGTAGGGGGGGCCTACAAGCTTTCTTT. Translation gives CASSRGGLQAFF.

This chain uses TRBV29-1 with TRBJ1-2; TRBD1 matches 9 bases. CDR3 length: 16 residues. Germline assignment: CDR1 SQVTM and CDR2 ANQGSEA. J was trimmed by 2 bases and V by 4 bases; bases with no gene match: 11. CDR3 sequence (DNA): TGCAGCGTTGTTCCACAGGGGGCGGTTTGGAACTATGGCTACACCTTC. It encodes CSVVPQGAVWNYGYTF.

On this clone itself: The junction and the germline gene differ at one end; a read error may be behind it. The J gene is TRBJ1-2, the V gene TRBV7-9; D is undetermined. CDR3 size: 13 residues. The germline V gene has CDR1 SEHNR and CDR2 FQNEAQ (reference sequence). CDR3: CSSSLDGNYGYTF. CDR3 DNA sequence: TGTTCCAGCAGCTTAGACGGGAACTATGGCTACACCTTC.

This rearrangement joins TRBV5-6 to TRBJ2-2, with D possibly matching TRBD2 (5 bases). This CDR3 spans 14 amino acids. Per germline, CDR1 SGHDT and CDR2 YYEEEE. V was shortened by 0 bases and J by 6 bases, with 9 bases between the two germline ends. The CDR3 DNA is TGTGCCAGCAGCTTGGTGCCGGGGTCCGGGGAGCTGTTTTTT. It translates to CASSLVPGSGELFF.

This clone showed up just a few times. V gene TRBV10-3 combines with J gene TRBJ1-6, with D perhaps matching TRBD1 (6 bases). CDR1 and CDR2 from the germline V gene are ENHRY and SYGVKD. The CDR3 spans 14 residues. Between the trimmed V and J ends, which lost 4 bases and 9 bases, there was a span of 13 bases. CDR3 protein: CAISVEQGGSPLHF. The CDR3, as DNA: TGTGCCATCAGTGTAGAACAGGGCGGTTCACCCCTCCACTTT.

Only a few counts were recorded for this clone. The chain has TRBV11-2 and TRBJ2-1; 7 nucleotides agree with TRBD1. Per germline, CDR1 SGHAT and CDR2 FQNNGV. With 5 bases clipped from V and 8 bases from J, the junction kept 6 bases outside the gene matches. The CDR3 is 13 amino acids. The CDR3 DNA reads TGTGCCAGCAGCCCCGACAGGGAGTATGAGCAGTTCTTC. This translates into CASSPDREYEQFF.

The CDR3 DNA is TGTGCCAGCAGCTTAGATAATCAGGGGTCCTACGAGCAGTACTTC. Encoded protein: CASSLDNQGSYEQYF. The V call is TRBV11-2, the J call TRBJ2-7, with D perhaps TRBD1 (6 bases). CDR1 SGHAT and CDR2 FQNNGV come from the germline V gene. The CDR3 length is 15 residues. V dropped 0 bases and J dropped 1 base, with 10 bases sitting between them.

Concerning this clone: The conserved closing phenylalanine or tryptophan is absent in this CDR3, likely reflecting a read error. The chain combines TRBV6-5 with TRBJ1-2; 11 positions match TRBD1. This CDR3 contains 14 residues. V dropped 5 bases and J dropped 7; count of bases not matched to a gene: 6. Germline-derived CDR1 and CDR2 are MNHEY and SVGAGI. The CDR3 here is CASSKDRGPGGYTL. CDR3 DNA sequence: TGTGCCAGCAGTAAGGACAGGGGGCCGGGTGGCTACACCCTC.

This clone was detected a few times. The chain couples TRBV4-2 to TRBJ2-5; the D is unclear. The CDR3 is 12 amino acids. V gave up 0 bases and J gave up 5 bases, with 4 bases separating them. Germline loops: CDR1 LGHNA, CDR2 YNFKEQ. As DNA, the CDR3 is TGTGCCAGCAGCCAAGATATCGAGACCCAGTACTTC. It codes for CASSQDIETQYF.

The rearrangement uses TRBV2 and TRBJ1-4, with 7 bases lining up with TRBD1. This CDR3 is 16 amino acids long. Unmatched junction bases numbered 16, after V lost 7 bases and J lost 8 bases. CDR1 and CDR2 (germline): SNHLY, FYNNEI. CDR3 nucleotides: TGTGCCAGCAATATAGACGGGACAGCCTTTGGCGAAAAACTGTTTTTT. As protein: CASNIDGTAFGEKLFF.

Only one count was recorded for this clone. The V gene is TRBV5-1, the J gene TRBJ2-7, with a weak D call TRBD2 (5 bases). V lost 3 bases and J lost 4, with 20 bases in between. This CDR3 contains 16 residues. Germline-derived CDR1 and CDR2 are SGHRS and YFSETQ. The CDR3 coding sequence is TGCGCCAGCAGCTCGGAGGTGGGCACCTACCCTTACGAGCAGTACTTC. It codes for CASSSEVGTYPYEQYF. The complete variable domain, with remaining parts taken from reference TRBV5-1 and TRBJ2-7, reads KAGVTQTPRYLIKTRGQQVTLSCSPISGHRSVSWYQQTPGQGLQFLFEYFSETQRNKGNFPGRFSGRQFSNSRSEMNVSTLELGDSALYLCASSSEVGTYPYEQYFGPGTRLTVT.

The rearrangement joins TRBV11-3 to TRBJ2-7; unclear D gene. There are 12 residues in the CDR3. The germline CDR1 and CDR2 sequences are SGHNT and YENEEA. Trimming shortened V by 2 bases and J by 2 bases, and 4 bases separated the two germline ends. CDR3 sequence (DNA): TGTGCCAGCAGCTTATCCACCTACGAGCAGTACTTC. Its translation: CASSLSTYEQYF.

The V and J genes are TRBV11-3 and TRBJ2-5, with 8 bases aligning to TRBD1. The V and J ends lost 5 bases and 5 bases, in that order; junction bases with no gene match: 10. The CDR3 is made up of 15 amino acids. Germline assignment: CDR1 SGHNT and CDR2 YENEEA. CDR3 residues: CASSRRQGALETQYF. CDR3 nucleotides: TGTGCCAGCAGCCGACGTCAGGGGGCGTTGGAGACCCAGTACTTC.

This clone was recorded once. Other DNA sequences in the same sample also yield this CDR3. CDR3 DNA sequence: TGTGCCAGCAGTTACTCGCGGGGACAGGGCTACGAGCAGTACTTC. It yields the protein CASSYSRGQGYEQYF. V and J are TRBV6-6 and TRBJ2-7, with 9 nucleotides matching TRBD1. V was clipped by 0 bases and J by 3 bases; unmatched bases: 3. Germline loops: CDR1 MNHNY, CDR2 SVGAGI (reference sequence). The CDR3 covers 15 residues.

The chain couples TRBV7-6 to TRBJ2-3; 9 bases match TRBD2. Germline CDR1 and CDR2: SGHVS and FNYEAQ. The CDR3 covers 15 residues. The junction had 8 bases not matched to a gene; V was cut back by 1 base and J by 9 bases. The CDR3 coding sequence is TGTGCCAGCAGCTTAGGGGGTAGCGGGGGCCCAACGCAGTATTTT. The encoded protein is CASSLGGSGGPTQYF.